These 20 T cell receptor beta chains came from one sample sequenced in a study of blood T cell repertoires in COVID-19. The protocol was immunoSEQ multiplex PCR, while the TCRdb copy is restricted to in-frame clones and leaves out a portion. The profile shows 160,000 or so clones, about nine tenths of them singletons. The sample was peripheral blood. The receptors come from a woman aged 60 to 75 who had recovered from COVID-19.

In nucleotides, the CDR3 is TGTGCCAGCACACAGGGAAATCGGGAGACCCAGTACTTC. Its protein product is CASTQGNRETQYF. The genes are TRBV7-6 and TRBJ2-5; tentatively, D is TRBD1 (6 bases). The CDR3 has 13 residues. Germline V gene data show CDR1 as SGHVS and CDR2 as FNYEAQ. Trimming removed 7 bases from V and 5 bases from J, with 14 bases in between.

This chain links TRBV24-1 with TRBJ1-2, with D maybe TRBD1 (5 bases). Trimming cost V 3 bases and J 8 bases, with 15 bases left between them. The CDR3 has 14 amino acids. Germline V gene lookup returns CDR1 KGHDR and CDR2 SFDVKD. The CDR3 loop reads CATSDVSGSEGYTF. CDR3 DNA: TGTGCCACCAGTGATGTTTCAGGGTCGGAAGGCTACACCTTC.

CDR3 DNA: TGTGCCAGCTCCTTGGGGCAATCGAACACCGGGGAGCTGTTTTTT. Encoded protein: CASSLGQSNTGELFF. The rearrangement joins TRBV18 to TRBJ2-2, with D perhaps TRBD1 (5 bases). V lost 6 bases to trimming and J lost 0 bases, with 11 bases between them. Germline V gene data show CDR1 as KGHSH and CDR2 as LQKENI. The CDR3 consists of 15 residues.

The chain employs TRBV6-2 or TRBV6-3 and TRBJ2-5; unclear D gene. The V and J ends lost 4 bases and 3 bases respectively, with 18 bases between them. Germline CDR1 and CDR2: MNHEY and SVGEGT. The CDR3 length is 16 residues. The CDR3: CASSFDFRPVEETQYF. Here the CDR3 DNA reads TGTGCCAGCAGTTTCGACTTTCGCCCGGTAGAAGAGACCCAGTACTTC.

The chain has TRBV29-1 and TRBJ2-2; the D is unclear. From germline, CDR1 is SQVTM and CDR2 ANQGSEA. This CDR3 is 14 amino acids long. Trimming shortened V by 4 bases and J by 0 bases, and 9 bases separated the two germline ends. CDR3 sequence reads: CSVGVSANTGELFF. In nucleotides, the CDR3 is TGCAGCGTTGGAGTCAGCGCGAACACCGGGGAGCTGTTTTTT.

This clone was seen only once. V usage is TRBV5-1 and J usage is TRBJ1-2, with 10 bases fitting TRBD1. The CDR3 is 13 residues long. The germline V gene has CDR1 SGHRS and CDR2 YFSETQ. The V and J ends lost 0 bases and 13 bases, in that order; junction bases with no gene match: 6. The CDR3 region is CASSLGQGASCTF. The CDR3, as DNA: TGCGCCAGCAGCTTGGGACAGGGGGCAAGTTGCACCTTC. Looking up the rest from reference TRBV5-1 and TRBJ1-2 gives the full variable domain: KAGVTQTPRYLIKTRGQQVTLSCSPISGHRSVSWYQQTPGQGLQFLFEYFSETQRNKGNFPGRFSGRQFSNSRSEMNVSTLELGDSALYLCASSLGQGASCTFGSGTRLTVV.

The rearrangement links TRBV7-2 to TRBJ1-5; D is undetermined. The V end was cut by 5 bases, the J end by 4 bases, with 9 bases between. The V gene's germline CDR1 is SGHTA and CDR2 FQGNSA. This CDR3 comprises 13 residues. CDR3 residues: CASSPHGNQPQHF. DNA of the CDR3: TGTGCCAGCAGCCCCCACGGTAATCAGCCCCAGCATTTT.

The rearrangement links TRBV5-1 to TRBJ2-3, with TRBD2 matching 12 bases. The junction had 6 bases not matched to a gene; V was cut back by 4 bases and J by 6 bases. CDR3 length equals 15 residues. The germline CDR1 and CDR2 sequences are SGHRS and YFSETQ. The chain's CDR3 is CASSRTSGAGDTQYF. In DNA form, the CDR3 reads TGCGCCAGCAGCCGGACTAGCGGGGCCGGGGATACGCAGTATTTT.

This rearrangement joins TRBV18 to TRBJ1-1; D is uncertain. Between the trimmed V and J ends, which lost 6 bases and 0 bases, there was a span of 11 bases. Germline CDR1 KGHSH, CDR2 LQKENI. This CDR3 spans 14 amino acids. The CDR3 spells CASSPQELNTEAFF. CDR3 coding DNA: TGTGCCAGCTCTCCTCAGGAACTGAACACTGAAGCTTTCTTT.

This clone is a singleton in its sample. The V call is TRBV7-9, the J call TRBJ2-7; no clear D gene. CDR1 is SEHNR and CDR2 is FQNEAQ in the germline V gene (reference sequence). This CDR3 contains 13 residues. Between the trimmed V and J ends, which lost 3 bases and 4 bases, there was a span of 10 bases. In DNA, the CDR3 is TGTGCCAGCAGCTTGTCTGAGTTATACGAGCAGTACTTC. Translated, it gives CASSLSELYEQYF. Filled out from reference TRBV7-9 and TRBJ2-7, the complete variable domain reads DTGVSQNPRHKITKRGQNVTFRCDPISEHNRLYWYRQTLGQGPEFLTYFQNEAQLEKSRLLSDRFSAERPKGSFSTLEIQRTEQGDSAMYLCASSLSELYEQYFGPGTRLTVT.

This chain uses TRBV27 with TRBJ1-1; a possible D gene is TRBD1 (5 bases). The ends were cut back, 6 bases at V and 4 bases at J, with 6 bases in the middle. The length of the CDR3 is 11 residues. In germline, CDR1 is MNHEY, CDR2 SMNVEV (reference sequence). CDR3 in DNA: TGTGCCAGCAGCGGGGGCACTGAAGCTTTCTTT. Translating gives CASSGGTEAFF.

The chain recombines TRBV24-1 with TRBJ2-3; the D is unclear. Trimming removed 1 base from V and 1 base from J, with 5 bases in between. In germline, CDR1 is KGHDR, CDR2 SFDVKD. There are 14 residues in the CDR3. The CDR3 bases are TGTGCCACCAGTGATTTTACACGCACAGATACGCAGTATTTT. Translation gives CATSDFTRTDTQYF.

This chain uses TRBV21-1 with TRBJ2-2; whether TRBD2, the table's D call, matches the DNA was not checked. TRBV21-1 is a pseudogene. The length of the CDR3 is 16 residues. The CDR3 coding sequence is TGTGCCAGCAGCAAAGTTGGGCTAGCGGGCACCGGGGAGCTGTTTTTT. Protein product: CASSKVGLAGTGELFF.

CDR3 region: CASSNHRGQGNYEQYF. CDR3 DNA: TGTGCCAGTAGCAATCATAGGGGACAGGGGAACTACGAGCAGTACTTC. The rearrangement joins TRBV19 to TRBJ2-7; 10 nucleotides line up with TRBD1. The length of the CDR3 is 16 residues. The J segment lost 3 bases and the V segment lost 6 bases, leaving 11 bases of the junction unmatched. Germline V lookup: CDR1 LNHDA, CDR2 SQIVND (reference sequence).

CDR3 in amino acids: CASSQDVARGRVYGYTF. CDR3 bases: TGCGCCAGCAGCCAAGACGTGGCCAGGGGGCGCGTCTATGGCTACACCTTC. The V and J genes are TRBV4-3 and TRBJ1-2, with 8 bases fitting TRBD1. V trimming: 0 bases; J trimming: 4 bases; junction bases outside the gene matches: 10. CDR1 is LGHNA and CDR2 is YSLEER in the germline V gene. The CDR3 runs 17 residues.

The chain's CDR3 is CASSSRGPTYEQYF. DNA of the CDR3: TGTGCCAGCAGCTCCCGCGGGCCGACCTACGAGCAGTACTTC. The chain couples TRBV11-2 to TRBJ2-7, with a weak D call TRBD2 (5 bases). The CDR3 loop spans 14 amino acids. In germline, CDR1 is SGHAT, CDR2 FQNNGV. V shed 4 bases and J shed 2 bases, with 12 bases lying between them.

The chain uses TRBV6-5 and TRBJ1-1; D is unresolved. Germline V CDR1 and CDR2: MNHEY, SVGAGI. This CDR3 spans 13 amino acids. V shed 7 bases and J shed 0 bases, with 9 bases lying between them. CDR3: CASTIELNTEAFF. CDR3 DNA sequence: TGTGCCAGCACGATCGAGTTGAACACTGAAGCTTTCTTT.

V gene TRBV28 combines with J gene TRBJ2-7, with 9 bases lining up with TRBD1. V was clipped by 7 bases and J by 6 bases; unmatched bases: 10. The CDR3 spans 14 residues. CDR1 MDHEN and CDR2 SYDVKM come from the germline V gene. CDR3: CASTLKGQGSEQYF. The CDR3 DNA reads TGTGCCAGCACCCTCAAAGGACAGGGGAGCGAGCAGTACTTC.

V gene TRBV6-5 combines with J gene TRBJ2-7; D possibly corresponds to TRBD2 (5 bases). This CDR3 comprises 16 residues. V lost 0 bases and J lost 2, with 14 bases in between. Germline V gene sequence: CDR1 MNHEY, CDR2 SVGAGI. CDR3 DNA: TGTGCCAGCAGTTACTCGAAAAGACCAGCGGCCTACGAGCAGTACTTC. Its protein product is CASSYSKRPAAYEQYF.

The chain has TRBV6-5 and TRBJ2-5; 10 positions match TRBD2. Germline V gives CDR1 MNHEY, CDR2 SVGAGI. V was clipped by 0 bases and J by 7 bases; unmatched bases: 8. This CDR3 has 16 amino acids. DNA for the CDR3: TGTGCCAGCAGTTACTCTCTAGCGGGGGAGGGCGGGACCCAGTACTTC. Translated: CASSYSLAGEGGTQYF.